The next 24 T cell receptor beta chains were all read from a single sample in a study of blood T cell repertoires in COVID-19. Profiling relied on immunoSEQ multiplex PCR, and the TCRdb table lists in-frame clones only, not all of them. Of about 250,000 clones in the sample, 70% to 90% were seen once. The sequenced sample was peripheral blood. Receptor source: a woman aged 40 to 50 who had recovered from COVID-19.

The genes are TRBV7-9 and TRBJ2-3, with 8 bases fitting TRBD1. The J segment lost 2 bases and the V segment lost 5 bases, leaving 6 bases of the junction unmatched. Germline lookup yields CDR1 SEHNR and CDR2 FQNEAQ (reference sequence). This CDR3 has 15 amino acids. CDR3 region: CASSPRDRFTDTQYF. CDR3 bases: TGTGCCAGCAGCCCGAGGGACAGGTTCACAGATACGCAGTATTTT. Drawing the rest from reference TRBV7-9 and TRBJ2-3, the complete variable domain is DTGVSQNPRHKITKRGQNVTFRCDPISEHNRLYWYRQTLGQGPEFLTYFQNEAQLEKSRLLSDRFSAERPKGSFSTLEIQRTEQGDSAMYLCASSPRDRFTDTQYFGPGTRLTVL.

This clone showed up just a few times. The genes are TRBV27 and TRBJ2-7, with D tentatively TRBD2 (7 bases). The CDR3 sequence is 15 residues long. The germline V and J ends were trimmed by 7 bases and 6 bases, with 22 bases remaining between them. Germline values: CDR1 MNHEY, CDR2 SMNVEV (reference sequence). The CDR3 sequence: CASTPGGRYRSEQYF. Written as DNA, the CDR3 is TGTGCCAGCACCCCCGGGGGGCGGTATCGTTCCGAGCAGTACTTC.

The gene calls are TRBV11-3 and TRBJ1-4, with 7 bases lining up with TRBD1. CDR1 SGHNT and CDR2 YENEEA come from the germline V gene. The CDR3 consists of 14 residues. V gave up 5 bases and J gave up 3 bases; unmatched junction bases: 3. CDR3 in amino acids: CASSLGTANEKLFF. The CDR3 bases are TGTGCCAGCAGCCTCGGGACAGCTAATGAAAAACTGTTTTTT.

This chain uses TRBV6-2 or TRBV6-3 with TRBJ1-2; D ambiguous. Germline values: CDR1 MNHEY, CDR2 SVGEGT. This CDR3 contains 16 residues. Trimming cost V 6 bases and J 9 bases, with 26 bases left between them. The CDR3 nucleotides read TGTGCCAGCAGCCCTACCCCCCACCCCGGGAAGAGGAGCTACACCTTC. This codes for CASSPTPHPGKRSYTF.

The rearrangement joins TRBV19 to TRBJ1-5; D call uncertain. Germline V gene data show CDR1 as LNHDA and CDR2 as SQIVND (reference sequence). This CDR3 is 15 amino acids long. The V end lost 3 bases, the J end lost 3 bases, and 12 bases lay between the germline ends. The CDR3 is CASSIYNGFNQPQHF. The CDR3 DNA is TGTGCCAGTAGTATTTATAACGGTTTCAATCAGCCCCAGCATTTT.

The chain links TRBV27 to TRBJ1-4, with TRBD1 as a possible D gene (6 bases). The CDR3 is 13 residues long. Trimming left V 3 bases short and J 7 bases short, with 9 bases between. Per the germline V gene, CDR1 is MNHEY and CDR2 is SMNVEV (reference sequence). The CDR3 here is CASSFSRGEKLFF. The CDR3 coding sequence is TGTGCCAGCAGTTTTTCCAGGGGTGAAAAACTGTTTTTT.

V and J are TRBV5-4 and TRBJ1-6, with unresolved D. This CDR3 is 15 amino acids long. Deletions cut 0 bases from V and 0 bases from J, with 4 bases between. CDR1 is SGHNT and CDR2 is YYREEE in the germline V gene (reference sequence). This chain's CDR3 is CASSLGSSYNSPLHF. CDR3 nucleotide sequence: TGTGCCAGCAGCTTGGGCAGCTCCTATAATTCACCCCTCCACTTT.

The V and J genes are TRBV7-9 and TRBJ1-5; perhaps TRBD1 as D (6 bases). The V end was cut by 1 base, the J end by 0 bases, with 10 bases between. CDR3 length equals 16 residues. Germline values: CDR1 SEHNR, CDR2 FQNEAQ (reference sequence). The CDR3 sequence: CASSLGGHLSNQPQHF. The CDR3 DNA follows: TGTGCCAGCAGCTTAGGGGGACACCTTAGCAATCAGCCCCAGCATTTT.

CDR3 amino acids: CASRRTGGYGGPYEQYF. The CDR3 nucleotides are TGTGCCAGCAGAAGGACAGGGGGTTATGGAGGCCCCTACGAGCAGTACTTC. The V and J genes are TRBV19 and TRBJ2-7, with 10 bases matching TRBD1. V lost 9 bases, J lost 2 bases, and 16 bases stayed unmatched. CDR1 and CDR2 from the germline V gene are LNHDA and SQIVND (reference sequence). The CDR3 is 17 amino acids.

The chain couples TRBV7-2 to TRBJ2-1, with TRBD2 matching over 7 bases. The V gene end was trimmed by 2 bases and the J gene end by 1 base; junction bases not matched to a gene: 5. Germline V lookup: CDR1 SGHTA, CDR2 FQGNSA. The CDR3 is 16 residues long. CDR3 nucleotides: TGTGCCAGCAGCTTAAGGGCGGGAGCATCCTACAATGAGCAGTTCTTC. This codes for CASSLRAGASYNEQFF.

This chain joins TRBV21-1 and TRBJ2-5; TRBD2, the D gene given by the table, was not confirmed from the DNA. TRBV21-1 is annotated as a pseudogene. CDR3 length: 16 amino acids. The CDR3 DNA is TGTGCCAGCAGCAAAGCGGACGTGGCGGCGGGTTGGCCCCAGTACTTC. It codes for CASSKADVAAGWPQYF.

J is TRBJ2-6 and V is TRBV7-3, with TRBD1 matching 8 bases. Germline CDR1 and CDR2: SGHTA and FQGTGA. The CDR3 spans 18 residues. The ends lost 1 base at V and 0 bases at J; junction bases unmatched: 5. DNA of the CDR3: TGTGCCAGCAGCTTAATGGTGACAGGGGCCTCTGGGGCCAACGTCCTGACTTTC. Translated: CASSLMVTGASGANVLTF.

This clone was recorded only once. The rearrangement joins TRBV7-9 to TRBJ1-5; 9 nucleotides align to TRBD1. The germline gives CDR1 SEHNR, CDR2 FQNEAQ (reference sequence). Germline trimming cut 4 bases from V and 0 bases from J; bases unmatched to any gene: 4. CDR3 length: 16 amino acids. CDR3 sequence reads: CASSSDRGNSNQPQHF. Here the CDR3 DNA reads TGTGCCAGCAGCTCGGACAGGGGTAATAGCAATCAGCCCCAGCATTTT. Variable domain in full (rest from reference TRBV7-9 and TRBJ1-5): DTGVSQNPRHKITKRGQNVTFRCDPISEHNRLYWYRQTLGQGPEFLTYFQNEAQLEKSRLLSDRFSAERPKGSFSTLEIQRTEQGDSAMYLCASSSDRGNSNQPQHFGDGTRLSIL.

The chain combines TRBV14 with TRBJ1-1, with D unclear. V lost 0 bases to trimming and J lost 0 bases, with 8 bases between them. CDR3 length: 15 amino acids. Germline CDR1 SGHDN, CDR2 FVKESK. The CDR3 nucleotides read TGTGCCAGCAGCCAAGAGCCGAGCATGAACACTGAAGCTTTCTTT. This sequence encodes CASSQEPSMNTEAFF. The whole variable domain, remainder taken from reference TRBV14 and TRBJ1-1, is EAGVTQFPSHSVIEKGQTVTLRCDPISGHDNLYWYRRVMGKEIKFLLHFVKESKQDESGMPNNRFLAERTGGTYSTLKVQPAELEDSGVYFCASSQEPSMNTEAFFGQGTRLTVV.

The chain carries TRBV7-9 and TRBJ2-5; the D is unclear. V was clipped by 5 bases and J by 5 bases, with 12 bases between them. The CDR3 length is 13 residues. The germline CDR1 and CDR2 sequences are SEHNR and FQNEAQ (reference sequence). CDR3: CASSLFGSETQYF. CDR3 DNA: TGTGCCAGCAGCCTCTTTGGCTCGGAGACCCAGTACTTC.

This chain connects TRBV3-1 (or the pseudogene TRBV3-2) to TRBJ1-5; no clear D. The V gene's germline CDR1 is LGHDT and CDR2 YNNKEL (reference sequence). This CDR3 has 13 amino acids. The V gene lost 1 base and the J gene lost 6 bases, with 7 bases spanning the gap. CDR3 sequence: CASSQGRGQPQHF. DNA for the CDR3: TGTGCCAGCAGCCAAGGGAGAGGTCAGCCCCAGCATTTT.

The rearrangement uses TRBV30 and TRBJ2-2; 10 positions agree with TRBD1. After removal of 3 bases from V and 3 bases from J, the junction contained 10 bases not matched to a gene. The germline V gene encodes CDR1 GTSNPN and CDR2 SVGIG (reference sequence). CDR3 length equals 17 residues. The CDR3 sequence is CAWSPPGQGFYTGELFF. DNA for the CDR3: TGTGCCTGGAGCCCCCCGGGACAGGGGTTTTACACCGGGGAGCTGTTTTTT.

This chain connects TRBV19 to TRBJ1-5; D is possibly TRBD1 (5 bases). V gave up 3 bases and J gave up 6 bases, with 15 bases separating them. The CDR3 has 15 amino acids. Germline CDR1 and CDR2: LNHDA and SQIVND (reference sequence). CDR3 in DNA: TGTGCCAGTAGTATCCGGGCAGGGATAGTTCAGCCCCAGCATTTT. It yields the protein CASSIRAGIVQPQHF. Full variable domain (rest looked up from reference TRBV19 and TRBJ1-5): DGGITQSPKYLFRKEGQNVTLSCEQNLNHDAMYWYRQDPGQGLRLIYYSQIVNDFQKGDIAEGYSVSREKKESFPLTVTSAQKNPTAFYLCASSIRAGIVQPQHFGDGTRLSIL.

The V gene is TRBV12-5, the J gene TRBJ2-2; TRBD2 matches at 11 bases. CDR1 is LGHNT, CDR2 FRNRAP, per germline. The CDR3 extends over 16 amino acids. The V segment lost 1 base and the J segment 3 bases; nucleotides outside the gene matches: 1. The CDR3 nucleotides read TGTGCTAGTGGTTTGGGACTAGCGGGGTACACCGGGGAGCTGTTTTTT. Translation: CASGLGLAGYTGELFF.

The chain uses TRBV9 and TRBJ2-3, with D unresolved. V was shortened by 0 bases and J by 4 bases, with 6 bases between the two germline ends. Germline lookup yields CDR1 SGDLS and CDR2 YYNGEE. The length of the CDR3 is 13 residues. As DNA, the CDR3 is TGTGCCAGCAGCGTAGCTCCTCCAGATACGCAGTATTTT. Protein: CASSVAPPDTQYF.

The rearrangement joins TRBV11-2 to TRBJ1-4; tentatively, D is TRBD1 (5 bases). Between the trimmed V and J ends, which lost 4 bases and 3 bases, there was a span of 15 bases. The CDR3 has 16 residues. Germline CDR1 and CDR2: SGHAT and FQNNGV. The CDR3 loop reads CASSSTSGMANEKLFF. The CDR3 bases are TGTGCCAGCAGCTCAACCTCAGGGATGGCTAATGAAAAACTGTTTTTT.

The V call is TRBV10-3, the J call TRBJ1-1; D perhaps matches TRBD1 (5 bases). V dropped 7 bases and J dropped 6 bases, with 18 bases sitting between them. Germline assignment: CDR1 ENHRY and CDR2 SYGVKD. The CDR3 contains 14 residues. The CDR3 coding sequence is TGTGCCATCATGGGGGGGTTGGGTTTGGCTGAAGCTTTCTTT. Protein product: CAIMGGLGLAEAFF.

This clone was picked up a small number of times. The chain links TRBV19 to TRBJ2-7; 10 nucleotides align to TRBD2. Germline V gene lookup returns CDR1 LNHDA and CDR2 SQIVND (reference sequence). Trimming at V came to 3 bases and at J to 5 bases, leaving 7 bases not matched to a gene. The CDR3 has 15 residues. CDR3 protein: CASSMTAGGPHEQYF. DNA of the CDR3: TGTGCCAGTAGTATGACAGCGGGAGGGCCCCACGAGCAGTACTTC.

The V call is TRBV5-4, the J call TRBJ1-1; TRBD1 agrees at 11 bases. Germline lookup yields CDR1 SGHNT and CDR2 YYREEE (reference sequence). V gave up 4 bases and J gave up 4 bases; unmatched junction bases: 6. This CDR3 spans 15 amino acids. CDR3 nucleotide sequence: TGTGCCAGCAGCCCAGGACAGGGGGCGGGCACTGAAGCTTTCTTT. Amino acids: CASSPGQGAGTEAFF.